The 14 T cell receptor beta chains presented below share a single source sample, sequenced in a study of identical twins. TCRdb redid the calling of the 5' RACE reads with MiXCR, one entry per CDR3 protein. Here the sample spans 250,000 or so distinct CDR3 sequences, about 8% being singletons. These data also formed part of another study, on yellow fever vaccine responses in identical twins.

The sequenced sample was CD8+ T cells sorted from blood. The receptors were gathered from a woman younger than 30 in good health.

This rearrangement joins TRBV27 to TRBJ2-5, with unresolved D. The germline CDR1 and CDR2 sequences are MNHEY and SMNVEV (reference sequence). The CDR3 contains 16 residues. V dropped 7 bases and J dropped 0 bases, with 18 bases sitting between them. The CDR3 reads CASTTIARLHQETQYF. CDR3 DNA: TGTGCCAGCACTACCATCGCGCGTTTACACCAAGAGACCCAGTACTTC.

This clonotype occurred a few times. This chain joins TRBV20-1 and TRBJ2-1; a weak D match, TRBD1 (6 bases). CDR3 length: 14 residues. From germline, CDR1 is DFQATT and CDR2 SNEGSKA (reference sequence). Trimming left V 5 bases short and J 0 bases short, with 11 bases between. This chain's CDR3 is CSAPEGGSYNEQFF. The CDR3 DNA sequence: TGCAGTGCTCCCGAAGGGGGCTCCTACAATGAGCAGTTCTTC.

Only a few counts were recorded for this clonotype. This chain links TRBV27 with TRBJ2-1, with TRBD2 matching 11 bases. CDR1 and CDR2 (germline): MNHEY, SMNVEV (reference sequence). V lost 7 bases, J lost 0 bases, and 5 bases stayed unmatched. There are 16 residues in the CDR3. The CDR3 coding sequence is TGTGCCAGCACCACGGGACTAGCGGACTCCTACAATGAGCAGTTCTTC. Translated, it gives CASTTGLADSYNEQFF.

This chain links TRBV6-5 with TRBJ2-1; D perhaps matches TRBD2 (7 bases). The CDR3 consists of 16 residues. With 0 bases removed from V and 7 bases from J, the gap between germline ends came to 16 bases. Germline V gene sequence: CDR1 MNHEY, CDR2 SVGAGI. The CDR3 nucleotides are TGTGCCAGCAGTTACTCAGTCCGGGGGGCCATTAATGAGCAGTTCTTC. Translating it yields CASSYSVRGAINEQFF.

This clonotype occurred a few times. The V and J genes are TRBV4-3 and TRBJ2-1; TRBD2 agrees at 13 bases. The CDR3 runs to 16 residues. The junction had 5 bases not matched to a gene; V was cut back by 0 bases and J by 9 bases. Germline V gene data show CDR1 as LGHNA and CDR2 as YSLEER. The CDR3 protein is CASSQDFRTSGGEQFF. CDR3 DNA: TGCGCCAGCAGCCAAGATTTTCGGACTAGCGGGGGTGAGCAGTTCTTC.

This clonotype was counted ten times or more. This rearrangement joins TRBV27 to TRBJ2-1; D is ambiguous. Trimming cost V 5 bases and J 6 bases, with 14 bases left between them. The CDR3 has 14 amino acids. Germline V gives CDR1 MNHEY, CDR2 SMNVEV (reference sequence). The CDR3 DNA sequence: TGTGCCAGCAGTCCTGCGTGGACCGGCAATGAGCAGTTCTTC. Residues: CASSPAWTGNEQFF.

The genes are TRBV13 and TRBJ2-5; TRBD1 matches 7 bases. Per the germline V gene, CDR1 is PRHDT and CDR2 is FYEKMQ (reference sequence). CDR3 length: 15 amino acids. The ends lost 2 bases at V and 5 bases at J; junction bases unmatched: 8. Here the CDR3 reads CASSLPRQGEETQYF. CDR3 nucleotides: TGTGCCAGCAGCTTACCAAGACAGGGCGAGGAGACCCAGTACTTC.

This clonotype has only a few counts. V usage is TRBV2 and J usage is TRBJ2-7, with 14 bases aligning to TRBD2. The germline V gene encodes CDR1 SNHLY and CDR2 FYNNEI. V gave up 10 bases and J gave up 5 bases; unmatched junction bases: 7. This CDR3 is 14 amino acids long. CDR3 in amino acids: CAILGTSGSNEQYF. CDR3 in DNA: TGTGCCATCCTAGGGACTAGCGGGAGTAACGAGCAGTACTTC.

The J gene is TRBJ2-7, the V gene TRBV7-4; 11 nucleotides agree with TRBD2. V gave up 2 bases and J gave up 3 bases; unmatched junction bases: 9. Germline V gene lookup returns CDR1 SGHVT and CDR2 SQSDAQ. This CDR3 region has 17 residues. CDR3 residues: CASSLRTSGSFYYEQYF. The DNA of the CDR3 is TGTGCCAGCAGCTTACGGACTAGCGGGTCTTTTTACTACGAGCAGTACTTC.

There are a few counts of this clonotype. The CDR3 coding sequence is TGTGCCAGCAGTTTAGGAGGGGTTGGCTACACCTTC. Translating it yields CASSLGGVGYTF. The V gene is TRBV27, the J gene TRBJ1-2; tentatively, D is TRBD1 (5 bases). V lost 2 bases and J lost 7, with 8 bases in between. There are 12 residues in the CDR3. Germline V gene lookup returns CDR1 MNHEY and CDR2 SMNVEV (reference sequence).

The chain employs TRBV20-1 and TRBJ2-3, with 7 nucleotides matching TRBD1. The V and J ends lost 6 bases and 2 bases, in that order; junction bases with no gene match: 5. Germline V gene lookup returns CDR1 DFQATT and CDR2 SNEGSKA (reference sequence). This CDR3 region has 13 residues. The CDR3 loop is CSALDRATDTQYF. The CDR3 region has the DNA TGCAGTGCCCTAGACAGGGCCACAGATACGCAGTATTTT.

The CDR3 here is CASSYSNGAQGREEKLFF. The CDR3 region has the DNA TGTGCCAGCAGTTACTCGAATGGAGCCCAGGGTAGGGAAGAAAAACTGTTTTTT. The V call is TRBV6-5, the J call TRBJ1-4, with D perhaps TRBD1 (5 bases). The CDR3 covers 18 residues. V lost 0 bases and J lost 8, with 22 bases in between. Germline V gives CDR1 MNHEY, CDR2 SVGAGI.

Ten or more counts support this clonotype. The chain carries TRBV2 and TRBJ2-7, with unresolved D. Trimming took 0 bases from V and 3 from J, leaving 9 bases between them. The germline V gene encodes CDR1 SNHLY and CDR2 FYNNEI. The CDR3 length is 14 residues. CDR3: CASSEAGPYYEQYF. The CDR3 nucleotides read TGTGCCAGCAGTGAAGCGGGTCCCTACTACGAGCAGTACTTC. Drawing the rest from reference TRBV2 and TRBJ2-7, the complete variable domain is EPEVTQTPSHQVTQMGQEVILRCVPISNHLYFYWYRQILGQKVEFLVSFYNNEISEKSEIFDDQFSVERPDGSNFTLKIRSTKLEDSAMYFCASSEAGPYYEQYFGPGTRLTVT.

The genes are TRBV9 and TRBJ2-6; D gene ambiguous. The CDR3 length is 15 residues. V was clipped by 1 base and J by 2 bases, with 7 bases between them. Germline assignment: CDR1 SGDLS and CDR2 YYNGEE. The CDR3 DNA sequence: TGTGCCAGCAGCGTATGGGCGGCTGGGGCCAACGTCCTGACTTTC. Its protein is CASSVWAAGANVLTF.